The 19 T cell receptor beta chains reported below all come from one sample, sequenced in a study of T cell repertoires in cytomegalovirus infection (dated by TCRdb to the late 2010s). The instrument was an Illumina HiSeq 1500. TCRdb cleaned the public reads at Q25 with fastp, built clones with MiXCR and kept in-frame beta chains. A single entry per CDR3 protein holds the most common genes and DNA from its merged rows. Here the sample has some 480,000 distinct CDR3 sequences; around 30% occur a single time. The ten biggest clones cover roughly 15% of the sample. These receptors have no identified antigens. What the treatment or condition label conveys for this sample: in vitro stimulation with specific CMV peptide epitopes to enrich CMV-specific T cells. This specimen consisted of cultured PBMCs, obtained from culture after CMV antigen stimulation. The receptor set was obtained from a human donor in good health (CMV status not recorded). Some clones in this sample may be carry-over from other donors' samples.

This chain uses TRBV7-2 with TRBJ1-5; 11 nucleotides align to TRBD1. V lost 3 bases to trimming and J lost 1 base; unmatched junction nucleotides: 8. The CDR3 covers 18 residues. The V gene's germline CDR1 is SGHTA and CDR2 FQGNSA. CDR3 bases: TGTGCCAGCAGCTTGGACAGGGGGCTTACGATGAGCAATCAGCCCCAGCATTTT. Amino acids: CASSLDRGLTMSNQPQHF.

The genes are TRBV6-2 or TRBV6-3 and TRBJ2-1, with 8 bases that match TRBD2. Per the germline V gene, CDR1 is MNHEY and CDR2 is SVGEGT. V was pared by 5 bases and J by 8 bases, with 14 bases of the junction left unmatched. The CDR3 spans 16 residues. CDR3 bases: TGTGCCAGCAGTATTCTAGCGGGCCGGGCGAGCTATGAGCAGTTCTTC. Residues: CASSILAGRASYEQFF.

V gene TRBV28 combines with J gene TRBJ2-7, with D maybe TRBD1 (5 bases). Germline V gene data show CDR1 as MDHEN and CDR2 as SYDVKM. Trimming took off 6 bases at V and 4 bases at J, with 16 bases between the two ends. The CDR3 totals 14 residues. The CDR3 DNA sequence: TGTGCCAGCAGACCACAGGTACCCCCTTACGAGCAGTACGTC. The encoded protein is CASRPQVPPYEQYV.

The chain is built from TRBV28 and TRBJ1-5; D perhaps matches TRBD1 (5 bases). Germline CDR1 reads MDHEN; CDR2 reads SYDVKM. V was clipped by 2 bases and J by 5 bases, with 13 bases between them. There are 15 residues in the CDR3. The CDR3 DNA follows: TGTGCCAGCAGTTTAGCAGGGAGAGGCCATCAGCCCCAGCATTTT. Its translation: CASSLAGRGHQPQHF.

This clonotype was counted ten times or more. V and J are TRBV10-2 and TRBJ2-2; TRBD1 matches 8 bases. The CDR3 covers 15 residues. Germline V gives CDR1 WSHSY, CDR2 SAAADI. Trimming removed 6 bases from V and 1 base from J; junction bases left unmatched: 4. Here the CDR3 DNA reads TGCGCCAGCAGGGCCGGGACAGGGAACACCGGGGAGCTGTTTTTT. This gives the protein CASRAGTGNTGELFF.

The CDR3 region is CASSQNNPHGARRPGELFF. CDR3 coding DNA: TGTGCCAGCAGTCAAAACAACCCGCACGGCGCCCGACGCCCCGGGGAGCTGTTTTTT. The genes are TRBV7-2 and TRBJ2-2; D not resolved. The germline V gene has CDR1 SGHTA and CDR2 FQGNSA. There are 19 residues in the CDR3. The ends were cut back, 6 bases at V and 6 bases at J, with 29 bases in the middle.

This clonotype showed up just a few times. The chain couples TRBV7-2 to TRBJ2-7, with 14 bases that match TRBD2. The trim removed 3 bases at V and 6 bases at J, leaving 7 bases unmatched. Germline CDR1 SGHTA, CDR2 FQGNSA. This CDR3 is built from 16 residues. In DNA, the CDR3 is TGTGCCAGCAGCTTGGGACTAGCGGGAGTACGGGCCGAGCAGTACTTC. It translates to CASSLGLAGVRAEQYF.

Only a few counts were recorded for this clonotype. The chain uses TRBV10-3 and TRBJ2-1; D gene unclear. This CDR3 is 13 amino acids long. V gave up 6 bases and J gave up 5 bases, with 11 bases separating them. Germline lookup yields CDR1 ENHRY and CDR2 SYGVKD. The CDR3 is CAIRWVQNNEQFF. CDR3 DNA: TGTGCCATCAGATGGGTACAGAACAATGAGCAGTTCTTC.

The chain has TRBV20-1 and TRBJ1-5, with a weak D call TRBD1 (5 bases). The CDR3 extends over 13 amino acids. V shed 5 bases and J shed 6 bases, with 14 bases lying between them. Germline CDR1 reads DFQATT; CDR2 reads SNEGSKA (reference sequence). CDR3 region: CSAWWGAGQPQHF. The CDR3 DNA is TGCAGTGCTTGGTGGGGCGCGGGTCAGCCCCAGCATTTT.

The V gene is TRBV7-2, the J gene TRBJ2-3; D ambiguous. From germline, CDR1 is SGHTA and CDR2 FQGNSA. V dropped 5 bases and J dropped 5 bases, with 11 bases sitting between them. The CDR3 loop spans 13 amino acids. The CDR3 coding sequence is TGTGCCAGCAGCGCCGTCCCGAGAGATACGCAGTATTTT. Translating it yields CASSAVPRDTQYF.

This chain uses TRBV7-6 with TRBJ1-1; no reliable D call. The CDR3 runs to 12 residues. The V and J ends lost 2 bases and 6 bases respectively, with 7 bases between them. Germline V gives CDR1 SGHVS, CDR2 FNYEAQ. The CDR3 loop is CASSLLLSEAFF. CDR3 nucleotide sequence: TGTGCCAGCAGCTTACTCCTCTCTGAAGCTTTCTTT.

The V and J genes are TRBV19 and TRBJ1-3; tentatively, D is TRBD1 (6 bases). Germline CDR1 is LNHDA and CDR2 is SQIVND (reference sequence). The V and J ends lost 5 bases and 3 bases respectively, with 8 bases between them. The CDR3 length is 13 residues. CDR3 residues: CASSLQGGNTIYF. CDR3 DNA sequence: TGTGCCAGTAGTCTACAGGGTGGAAACACCATATATTTT.

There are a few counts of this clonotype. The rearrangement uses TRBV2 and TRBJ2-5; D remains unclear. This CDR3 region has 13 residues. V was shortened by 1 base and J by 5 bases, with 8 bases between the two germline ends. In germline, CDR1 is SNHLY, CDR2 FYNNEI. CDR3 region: CASSEGWAETQYF. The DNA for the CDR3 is TGTGCCAGCAGTGAAGGGTGGGCCGAGACCCAGTACTTC.

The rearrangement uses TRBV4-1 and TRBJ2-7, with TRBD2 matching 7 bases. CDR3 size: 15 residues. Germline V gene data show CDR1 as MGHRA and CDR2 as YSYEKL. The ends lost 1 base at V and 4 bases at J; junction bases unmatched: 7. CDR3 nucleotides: TGCGCCAGCAGCCAAGGGCTAGCGGATTATTACGAGCAGTACTTC. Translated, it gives CASSQGLADYYEQYF.

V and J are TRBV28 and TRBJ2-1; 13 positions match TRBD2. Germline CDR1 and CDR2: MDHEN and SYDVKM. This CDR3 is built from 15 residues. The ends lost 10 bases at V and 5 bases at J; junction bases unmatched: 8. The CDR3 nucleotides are TGTGCCACCAAGCCCGGGACTAGCGGGAACAATGAGCAGTTCTTC. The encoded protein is CATKPGTSGNNEQFF.

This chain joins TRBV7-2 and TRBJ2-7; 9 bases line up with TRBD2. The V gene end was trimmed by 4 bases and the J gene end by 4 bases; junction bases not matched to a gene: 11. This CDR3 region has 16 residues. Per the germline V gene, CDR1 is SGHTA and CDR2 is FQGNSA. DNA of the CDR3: TGTGCCAGCAGCTCTCGGAGTAGCGGGAGCATATACGAGCAGTACTTC. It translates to CASSSRSSGSIYEQYF.

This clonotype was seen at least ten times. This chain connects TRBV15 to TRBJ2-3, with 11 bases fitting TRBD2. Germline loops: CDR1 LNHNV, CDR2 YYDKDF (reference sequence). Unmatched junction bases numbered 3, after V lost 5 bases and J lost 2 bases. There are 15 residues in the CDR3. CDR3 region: CATSGGLAATDTQYF. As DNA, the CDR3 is TGTGCCACCAGCGGGGGACTAGCGGCCACAGATACGCAGTATTTT.

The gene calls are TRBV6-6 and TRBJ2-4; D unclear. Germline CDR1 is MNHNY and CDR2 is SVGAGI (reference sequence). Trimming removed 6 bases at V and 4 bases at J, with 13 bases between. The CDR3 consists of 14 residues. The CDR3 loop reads CASSQSRNKNIQYF. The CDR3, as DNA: TGTGCCAGCAGCCAATCCAGGAATAAAAACATTCAGTACTTC.

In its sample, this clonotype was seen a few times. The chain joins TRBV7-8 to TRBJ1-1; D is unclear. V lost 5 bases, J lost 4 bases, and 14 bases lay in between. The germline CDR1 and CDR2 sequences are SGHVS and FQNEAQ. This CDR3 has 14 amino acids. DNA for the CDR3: TGTGCCAGCAGCATTCTCAGGCTGGGCACTGAAGCTTTCTTT. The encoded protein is CASSILRLGTEAFF.